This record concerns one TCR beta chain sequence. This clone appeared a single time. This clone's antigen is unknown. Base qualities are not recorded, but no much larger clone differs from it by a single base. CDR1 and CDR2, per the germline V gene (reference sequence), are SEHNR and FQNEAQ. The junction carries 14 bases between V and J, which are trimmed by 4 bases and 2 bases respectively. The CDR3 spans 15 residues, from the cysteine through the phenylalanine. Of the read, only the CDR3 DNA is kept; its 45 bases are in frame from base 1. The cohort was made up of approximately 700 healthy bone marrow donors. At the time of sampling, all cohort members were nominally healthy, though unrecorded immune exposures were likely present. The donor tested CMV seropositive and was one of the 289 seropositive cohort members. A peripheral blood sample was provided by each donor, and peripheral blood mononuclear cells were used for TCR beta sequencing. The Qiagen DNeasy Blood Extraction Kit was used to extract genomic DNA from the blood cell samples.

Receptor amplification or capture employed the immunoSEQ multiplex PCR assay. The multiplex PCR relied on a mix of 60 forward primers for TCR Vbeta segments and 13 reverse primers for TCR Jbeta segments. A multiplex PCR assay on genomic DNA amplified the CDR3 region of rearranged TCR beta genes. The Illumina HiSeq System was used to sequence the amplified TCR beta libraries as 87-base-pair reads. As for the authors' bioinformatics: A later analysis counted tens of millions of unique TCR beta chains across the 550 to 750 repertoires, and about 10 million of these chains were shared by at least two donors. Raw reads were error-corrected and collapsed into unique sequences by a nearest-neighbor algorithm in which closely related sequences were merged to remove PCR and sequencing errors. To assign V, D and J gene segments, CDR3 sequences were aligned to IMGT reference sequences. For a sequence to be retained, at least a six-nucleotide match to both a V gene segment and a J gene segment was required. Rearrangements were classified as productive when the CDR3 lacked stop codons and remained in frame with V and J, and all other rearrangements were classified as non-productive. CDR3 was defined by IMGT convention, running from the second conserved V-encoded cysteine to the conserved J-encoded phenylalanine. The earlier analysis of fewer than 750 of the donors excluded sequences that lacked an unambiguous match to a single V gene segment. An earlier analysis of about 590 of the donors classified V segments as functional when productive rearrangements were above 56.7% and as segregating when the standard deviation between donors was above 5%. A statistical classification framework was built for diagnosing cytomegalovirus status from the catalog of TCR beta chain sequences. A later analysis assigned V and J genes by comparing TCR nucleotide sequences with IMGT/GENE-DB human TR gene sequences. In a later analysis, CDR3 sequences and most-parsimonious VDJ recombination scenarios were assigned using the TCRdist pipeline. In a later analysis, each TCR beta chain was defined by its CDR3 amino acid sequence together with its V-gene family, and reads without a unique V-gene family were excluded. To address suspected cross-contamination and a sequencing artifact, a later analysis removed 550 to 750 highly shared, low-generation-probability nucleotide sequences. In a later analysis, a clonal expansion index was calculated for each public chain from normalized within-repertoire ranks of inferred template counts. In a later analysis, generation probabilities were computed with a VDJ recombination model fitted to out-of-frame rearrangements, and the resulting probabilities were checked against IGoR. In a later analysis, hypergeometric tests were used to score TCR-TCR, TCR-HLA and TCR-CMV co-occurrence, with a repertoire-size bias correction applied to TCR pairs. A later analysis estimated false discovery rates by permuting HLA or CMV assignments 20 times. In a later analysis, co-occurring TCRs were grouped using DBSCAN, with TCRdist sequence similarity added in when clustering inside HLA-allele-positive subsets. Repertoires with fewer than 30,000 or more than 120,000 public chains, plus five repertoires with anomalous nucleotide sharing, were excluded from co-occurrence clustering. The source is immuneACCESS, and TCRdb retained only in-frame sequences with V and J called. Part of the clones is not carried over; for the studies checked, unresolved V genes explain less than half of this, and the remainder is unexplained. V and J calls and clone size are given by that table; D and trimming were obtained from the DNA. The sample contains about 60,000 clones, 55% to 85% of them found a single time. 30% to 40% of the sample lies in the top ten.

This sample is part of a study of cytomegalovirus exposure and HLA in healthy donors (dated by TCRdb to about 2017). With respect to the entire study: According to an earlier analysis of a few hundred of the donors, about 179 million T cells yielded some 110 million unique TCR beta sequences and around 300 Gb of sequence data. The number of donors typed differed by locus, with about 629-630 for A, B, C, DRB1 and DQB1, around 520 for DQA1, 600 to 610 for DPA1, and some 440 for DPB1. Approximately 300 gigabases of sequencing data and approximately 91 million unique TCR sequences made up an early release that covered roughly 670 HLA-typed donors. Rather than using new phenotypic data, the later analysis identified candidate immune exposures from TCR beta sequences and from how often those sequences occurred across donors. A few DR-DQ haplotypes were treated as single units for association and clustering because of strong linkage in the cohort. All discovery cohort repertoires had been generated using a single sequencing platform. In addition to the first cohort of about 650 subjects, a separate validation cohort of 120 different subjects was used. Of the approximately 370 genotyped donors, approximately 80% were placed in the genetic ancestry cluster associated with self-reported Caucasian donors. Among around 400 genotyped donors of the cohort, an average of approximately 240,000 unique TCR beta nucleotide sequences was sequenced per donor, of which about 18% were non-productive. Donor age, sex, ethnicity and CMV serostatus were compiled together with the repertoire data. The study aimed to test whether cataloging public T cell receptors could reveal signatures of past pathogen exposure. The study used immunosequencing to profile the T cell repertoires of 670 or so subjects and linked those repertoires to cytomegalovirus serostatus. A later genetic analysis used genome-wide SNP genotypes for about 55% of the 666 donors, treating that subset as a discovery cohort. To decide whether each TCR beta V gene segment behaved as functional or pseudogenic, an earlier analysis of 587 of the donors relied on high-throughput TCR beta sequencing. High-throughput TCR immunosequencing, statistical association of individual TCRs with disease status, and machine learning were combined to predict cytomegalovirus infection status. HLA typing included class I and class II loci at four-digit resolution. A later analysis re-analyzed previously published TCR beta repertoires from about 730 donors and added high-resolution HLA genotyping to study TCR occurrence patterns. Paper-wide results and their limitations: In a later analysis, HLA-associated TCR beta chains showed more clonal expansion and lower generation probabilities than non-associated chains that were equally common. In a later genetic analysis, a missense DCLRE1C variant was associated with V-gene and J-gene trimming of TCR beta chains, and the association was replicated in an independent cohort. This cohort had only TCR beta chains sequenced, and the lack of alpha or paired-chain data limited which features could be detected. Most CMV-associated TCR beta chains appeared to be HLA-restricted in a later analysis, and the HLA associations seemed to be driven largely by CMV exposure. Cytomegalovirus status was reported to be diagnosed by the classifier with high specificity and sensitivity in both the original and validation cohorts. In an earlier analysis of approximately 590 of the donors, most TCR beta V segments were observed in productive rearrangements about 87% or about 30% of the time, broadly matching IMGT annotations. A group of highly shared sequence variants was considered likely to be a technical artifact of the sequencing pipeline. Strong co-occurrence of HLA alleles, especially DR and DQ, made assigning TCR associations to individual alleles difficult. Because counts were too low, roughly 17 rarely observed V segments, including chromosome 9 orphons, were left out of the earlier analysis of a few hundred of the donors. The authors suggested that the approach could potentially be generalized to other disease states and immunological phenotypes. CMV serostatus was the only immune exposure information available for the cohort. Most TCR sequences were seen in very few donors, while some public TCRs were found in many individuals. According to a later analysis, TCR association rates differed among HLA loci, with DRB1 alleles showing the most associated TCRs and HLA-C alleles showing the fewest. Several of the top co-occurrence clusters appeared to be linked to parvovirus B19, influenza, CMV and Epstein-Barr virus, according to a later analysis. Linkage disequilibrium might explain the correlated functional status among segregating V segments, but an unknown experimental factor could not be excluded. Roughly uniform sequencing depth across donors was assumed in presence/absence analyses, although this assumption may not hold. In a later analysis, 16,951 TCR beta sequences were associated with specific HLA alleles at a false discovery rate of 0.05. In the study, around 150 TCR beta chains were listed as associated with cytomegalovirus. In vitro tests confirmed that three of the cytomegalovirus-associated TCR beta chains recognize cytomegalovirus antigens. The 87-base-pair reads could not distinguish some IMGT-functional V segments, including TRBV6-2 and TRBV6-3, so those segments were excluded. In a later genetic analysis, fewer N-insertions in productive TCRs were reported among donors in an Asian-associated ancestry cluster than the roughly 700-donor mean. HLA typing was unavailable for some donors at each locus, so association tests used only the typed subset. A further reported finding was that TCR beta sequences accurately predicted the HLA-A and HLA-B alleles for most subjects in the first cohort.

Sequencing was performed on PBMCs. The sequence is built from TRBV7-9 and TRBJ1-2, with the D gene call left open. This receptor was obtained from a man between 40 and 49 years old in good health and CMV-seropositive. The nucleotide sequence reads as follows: TGTGCCAGCAGCTCCCTCGGCGTCGGGAACTATGGCTACACCTTC. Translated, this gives CASSSLGVGNYGYTF. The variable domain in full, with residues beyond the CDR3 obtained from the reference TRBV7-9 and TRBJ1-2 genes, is DTGVSQNPRHKITKRGQNVTFRCDPISEHNRLYWYRQTLGQGPEFLTYFQNEAQLEKSRLLSDRFSAERPKGSFSTLEIQRTEQGDSAMYLCASSSLGVGNYGYTFGSGTRLTVV.